The TCR beta chain described here comes from a study of spatial heterogeneity in lung cancer. Study in general: Detection of beta-chain sequences consistently exceeded that of alpha-chain sequences.

This clonotype occurred a few times. Germline values: CDR1 MGHRA, CDR2 YSYEKL. This CDR3 has 12 amino acids. V was shortened by 1 base and J by 11 bases, with 11 bases between the two germline ends. Time point reported: sample taken at primary tumor resection. Whole RNA, which was extracted from tumor, nontumor lung tissue or frozen PBMC, was sequenced without any cell sorting. Every cDNA TCR molecule received its own unique molecular identifier. TCRdb itself ran the 5' RACE reads through MiXCR, one entry per CDR3 protein. The data hold about 3,800 distinct CDR3 sequences, with 8.4% observed a single time.

This clonotype originated in a female donor with early-stage non-small cell lung cancer. The sample was PBMCs, taken at surgery. The chain uses TRBV4-1 and TRBJ1-1, with D hard to call. The CDR3 bases are TGCGCCAGCAGCCAAGGTGGAGGGCGGGCTTTCTTT. Its protein product is CASSQGGGRAFF.